The 4 T cell receptor beta chains below all came from one sample that was sequenced in a study of radiation and T cells in renal cell carcinoma. The data were produced by immunoSEQ multiplex PCR, yet TCRdb's version contains in-frame clones alone and is incomplete. The repertoire consists of roughly 150,000 clones, with approximately 86% occurring once and the leading ten covering 10% to 15%. Time point given: blood 2 weeks post-SBRT. The treatment denotes: 15 Gy SBRT to primary tumor, nephrectomy 4 weeks later. The sample was blood, taken from a patient whose treatment included radiotherapy and nephrectomy. The receptors stem from a woman between 50 and 59 years old with renal cell carcinoma.

The chain is built from TRBV29-1 and TRBJ2-3, with a weak D call TRBD1 (5 bases). Trimming removed 4 bases at V and 2 bases at J, with 10 bases between. The CDR3 totals 13 residues. CDR1 is SQVTM, CDR2 ANQGSEA, per germline. CDR3 amino acids: CSVGKDNTDTQYF. CDR3 DNA: TGCAGCGTTGGAAAGGACAACACAGATACGCAGTATTTT.

This clone is a singleton in its sample. One end of the junction varies from germline; a read error may be responsible. The J gene is TRBJ1-1, the V gene TRBV5-1; D is perhaps TRBD1 (6 bases). CDR3 length equals 14 residues. From germline, CDR1 is SGHRS and CDR2 YFSETQ. The CDR3 protein is CASSLVPSQGSPGF. CDR3 bases: TGCGCCAGCAGCTTGGTACCCTCACAGGGTTCCCCGGGCTTT.

This chain connects TRBV29-1 to TRBJ1-1; 8 bases agree with TRBD1. CDR1 SQVTM and CDR2 ANQGSEA come from the germline V gene. V gave up 6 bases and J gave up 6 bases; unmatched junction bases: 24. The CDR3 has 18 amino acids. As DNA, the CDR3 is TGCAGCGTCGAAAAAAGGATCAGGGGGCGCGAGGCGGCGGCTGAAGCTTTCTTT. Translated, it gives CSVEKRIRGREAAAEAFF. Together with reference TRBV29-1 and TRBJ1-1, the CDR3 gives the full variable domain: SAVISQKPSRDICQRGTSLTIQCQVDSQVTMMFWYRQQPGQSLTLIATANQGSEATYESGFVIDKFPISRPNLTFSTLTVSNMSPEDSSIYLCSVEKRIRGREAAAEAFFGQGTRLTVV.

The CDR3 loop reads CASSWFGTLQETQYF. CDR3 bases: TGTGCCAGCAGTTGGTTCGGGACTCTCCAAGAGACCCAGTACTTC. The J gene is TRBJ2-5, the V gene TRBV2; D possibly corresponds to TRBD2 (6 bases). The CDR3 runs to 15 residues. With 5 bases removed from V and 1 base from J, the gap between germline ends came to 14 bases. CDR1 and CDR2 (germline): SNHLY, FYNNEI.